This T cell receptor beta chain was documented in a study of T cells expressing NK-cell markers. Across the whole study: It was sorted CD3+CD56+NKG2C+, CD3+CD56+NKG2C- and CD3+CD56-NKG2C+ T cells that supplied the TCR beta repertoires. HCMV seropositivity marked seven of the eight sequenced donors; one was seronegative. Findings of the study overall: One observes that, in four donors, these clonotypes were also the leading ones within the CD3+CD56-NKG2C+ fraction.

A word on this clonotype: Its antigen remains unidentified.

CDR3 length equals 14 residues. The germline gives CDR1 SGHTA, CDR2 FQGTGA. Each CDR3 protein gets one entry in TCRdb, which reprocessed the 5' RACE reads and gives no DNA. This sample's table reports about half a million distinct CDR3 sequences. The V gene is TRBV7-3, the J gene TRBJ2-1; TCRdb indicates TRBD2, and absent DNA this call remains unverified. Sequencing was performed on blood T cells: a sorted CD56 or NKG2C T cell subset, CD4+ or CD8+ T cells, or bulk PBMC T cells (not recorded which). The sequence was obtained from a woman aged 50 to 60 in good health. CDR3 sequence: CASSPPGLVNEQFF.